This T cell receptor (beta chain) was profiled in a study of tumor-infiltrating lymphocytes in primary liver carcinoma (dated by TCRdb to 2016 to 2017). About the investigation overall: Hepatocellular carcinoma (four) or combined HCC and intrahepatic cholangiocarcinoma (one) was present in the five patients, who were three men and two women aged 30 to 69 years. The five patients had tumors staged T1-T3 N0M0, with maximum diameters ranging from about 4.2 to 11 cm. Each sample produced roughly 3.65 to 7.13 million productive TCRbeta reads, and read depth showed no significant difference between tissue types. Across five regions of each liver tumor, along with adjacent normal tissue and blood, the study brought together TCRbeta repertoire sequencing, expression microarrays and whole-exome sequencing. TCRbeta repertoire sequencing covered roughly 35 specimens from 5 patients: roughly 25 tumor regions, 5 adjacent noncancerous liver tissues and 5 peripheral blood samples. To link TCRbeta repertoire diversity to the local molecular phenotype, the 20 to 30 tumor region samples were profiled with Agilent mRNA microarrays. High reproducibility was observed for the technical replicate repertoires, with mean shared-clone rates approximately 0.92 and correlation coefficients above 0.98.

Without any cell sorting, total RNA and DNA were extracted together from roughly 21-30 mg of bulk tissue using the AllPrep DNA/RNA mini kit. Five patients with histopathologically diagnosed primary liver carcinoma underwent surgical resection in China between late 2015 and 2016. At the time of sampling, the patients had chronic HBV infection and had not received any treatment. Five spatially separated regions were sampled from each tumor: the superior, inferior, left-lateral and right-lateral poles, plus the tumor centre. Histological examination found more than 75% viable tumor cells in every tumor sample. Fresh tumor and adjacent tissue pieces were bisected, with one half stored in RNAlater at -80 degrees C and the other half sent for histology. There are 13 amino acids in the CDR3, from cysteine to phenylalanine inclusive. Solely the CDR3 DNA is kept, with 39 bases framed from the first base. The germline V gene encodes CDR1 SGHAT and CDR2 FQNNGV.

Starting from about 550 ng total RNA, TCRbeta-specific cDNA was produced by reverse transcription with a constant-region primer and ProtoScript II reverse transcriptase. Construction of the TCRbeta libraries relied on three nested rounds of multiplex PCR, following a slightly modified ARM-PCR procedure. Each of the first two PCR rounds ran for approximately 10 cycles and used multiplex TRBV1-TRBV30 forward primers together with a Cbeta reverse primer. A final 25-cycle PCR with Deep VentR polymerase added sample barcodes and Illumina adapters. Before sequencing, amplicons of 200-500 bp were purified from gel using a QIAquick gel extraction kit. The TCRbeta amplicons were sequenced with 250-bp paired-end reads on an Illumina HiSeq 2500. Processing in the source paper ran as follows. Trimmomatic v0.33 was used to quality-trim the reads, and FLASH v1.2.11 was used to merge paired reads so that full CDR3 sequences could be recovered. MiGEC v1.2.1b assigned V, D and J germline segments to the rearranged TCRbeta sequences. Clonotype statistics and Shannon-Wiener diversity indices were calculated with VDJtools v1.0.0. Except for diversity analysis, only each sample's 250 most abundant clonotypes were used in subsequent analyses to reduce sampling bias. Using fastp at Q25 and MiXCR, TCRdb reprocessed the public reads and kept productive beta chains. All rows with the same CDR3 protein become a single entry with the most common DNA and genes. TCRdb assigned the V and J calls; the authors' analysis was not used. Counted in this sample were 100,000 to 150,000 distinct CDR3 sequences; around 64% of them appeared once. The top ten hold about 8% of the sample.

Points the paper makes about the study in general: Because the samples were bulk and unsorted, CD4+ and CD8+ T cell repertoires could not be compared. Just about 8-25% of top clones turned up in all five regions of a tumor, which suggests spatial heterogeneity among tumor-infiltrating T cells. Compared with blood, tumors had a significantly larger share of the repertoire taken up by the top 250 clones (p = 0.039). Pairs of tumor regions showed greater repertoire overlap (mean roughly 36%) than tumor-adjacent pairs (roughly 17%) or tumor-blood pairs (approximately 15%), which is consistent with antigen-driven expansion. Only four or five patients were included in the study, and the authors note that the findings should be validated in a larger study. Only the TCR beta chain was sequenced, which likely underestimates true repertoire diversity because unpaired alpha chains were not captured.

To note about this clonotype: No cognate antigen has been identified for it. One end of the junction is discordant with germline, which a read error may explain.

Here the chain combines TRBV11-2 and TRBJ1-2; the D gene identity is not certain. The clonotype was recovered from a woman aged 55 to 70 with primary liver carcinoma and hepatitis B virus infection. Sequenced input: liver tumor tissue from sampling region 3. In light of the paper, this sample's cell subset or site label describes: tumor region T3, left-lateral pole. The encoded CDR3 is CASDQAGSCGYSF. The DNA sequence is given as TGTGCCAGCGATCAGGCAGGATCGTGTGGCTACAGCTTC.